This paragraph covers one T cell receptor (beta chain) sequence. Its antigen is still unknown. Naive CD8 cells comprised CD45RO-negative, CCR7-positively selected cells, excluding terminally differentiated effector memory CD45RA+ cells. This specimen comes from a study of shared clonotypes between healthy human individuals. General study results and limits: Naive subsets typically showed greater estimated richness than memory subsets. Sharing of clonotypes among donors was expected to vary with sequencing depth.

Trimming left V 1 base short and J 5 bases short, with 21 bases between. Germline loops: CDR1 SGHTA, CDR2 FQGNSA. The CDR3 runs 17 residues. The input for sorted-subset replicate PCRs was 200 to 250 ng DNA, 25,000 to 30,000 T cell genomes. Data came from immunoSEQ multiplex PCR; TCRdb stores just in-frame clones and leaves some out. This sample has 1.5 million to 2.5 million clones; approximately 95% occur once, and the top ten carry approximately 1%. V is TRBV7-2 and J is TRBJ2-7, with a possible D match to TRBD2 (6 bases). This receptor was identified in a man between 18 and 35 years old in good health. The sample was naive CD8+ T cells sorted from blood. The CDR3 sequence is CASSLDRRGRVADEQYF. DNA for the CDR3: TGTGCCAGCAGCTTAGATCGGCGGGGAAGGGTCGCCGACGAGCAGTACTTC. Combining the CDR3 with reference TRBV7-2 and TRBJ2-7 gives the whole variable domain GAGVSQSPSNKVTEKGKDVELRCDPISGHTALYWYRQSLGQGLEFLIYFQGNSAPDKSGLPSDRFSAERTGGSVSTLTIQRTQQEDSAVYLCASSLDRRGRVADEQYFGPGTRLTVT.